Below, one T cell receptor (beta chain) is given with its context. Its target is not known. This sample was taken from a study of CD8+CD57+ T cells in acquired aplastic anemia. About the research overall: Isolated CD4+ and CD8+ cells, once sorted, yielded DNA averaging 3.2 ug. Study observations and caveats: Patients and controls had CD8+ Simpson's diversity values that were not significantly distinct.

There are 14 residues in the CDR3. Between the trimmed V and J ends, which lost 6 bases and 8 bases, there was a span of 18 bases. Germline loops: CDR1 SNHLY, CDR2 FYNNEI. All sequencing subjects had displayed CD8+CD57+ cell expansion on flow cytometry. The enrolled patients all had severe acquired aplastic anemia. Each patient gave a blood sample that was collected before any therapy had been received. TCR beta VDJ and CDR3 were profiled, and genomic DNA was the template. TCRdb recomputed calls from the reads with MiXCR, one row per CDR3 protein. The repertoire has 260,000 or so distinct CDR3 sequences, 65% to 90% of them found once; the top ten carry approximately 42%.

This clonotype was sampled from a human donor with aplastic anemia. Material for sequencing was sorted CD4+, CD8+, or CD8+CD57+ T cells (not recorded which) from PBMCs. This chain joins TRBV2 and TRBJ2-3; a weak D match, TRBD2 (5 bases). The chain's CDR3 is CASSLAGGYTTQYF. CDR3 coding DNA: TGTGCCAGCAGCTTGGCGGGTGGTTACACTACGCAGTATTTT.